The T cell receptor beta chain described here comes from a study of blood T cell repertoires in COVID-19. Study at large: The United States, Italy and Spain supplied acute and convalescent COVID-19 samples. Sources were T cells, B-cell-depleted T cells, or PBMCs; the material itself was cDNA or gDNA.

The germline gives CDR1 SGHTA, CDR2 FQGTGA. J was trimmed by 4 bases and V by 4 bases; bases with no gene match: 2. This CDR3 is built from 14 residues. The protocol was immunoSEQ multiplex PCR, while the TCRdb copy is restricted to in-frame clones and leaves out a portion. The sample holds around 150,000 clones; approximately 80% are singletons and the top ten take approximately 10%. Categorization into cohorts depended on clinical history that participants reported. This TCR was sampled from a middle-aged man who had recovered from COVID-19. The source material was PBMCs or T cells enriched from blood (not recorded which). The gene calls are TRBV7-3 and TRBJ1-4; 8 bases align to TRBD1. The CDR3 loop is CASSSGQVNEKLFF. DNA of the CDR3: TGTGCCAGCAGCTCGGGACAGGTTAATGAAAAACTGTTTTTT.